This T cell receptor beta chain originates from a study of blood T cell repertoires in COVID-19. About the research overall: Samples of COVID-19 (acute and convalescent) were obtained from the United States, Italy and Spain. PBMCs, B-cell-depleted T cells, or T cells provided the cDNA or gDNA that made up the material.

The data were produced by immunoSEQ multiplex PCR, yet TCRdb's version contains in-frame clones alone and is incomplete. The sample lists about 140,000 clones, approximately 82% seen once, with approximately 11% in the top ten. Germline V gene lookup returns CDR1 SNHLY and CDR2 FYNNEI. Trimming stripped 2 bases from V and 8 bases from J, with 19 bases between. The CDR3 is 16 residues long. The gene calls are TRBV2 and TRBJ1-5; D might be TRBD1 (6 bases). The sequenced material came from peripheral blood. This receptor was identified in a man in his 60s who had recovered from COVID-19. CDR3 amino acids: CASSELGGAPIKPQHF. The CDR3 DNA follows: TGTGCCAGCAGTGAACTGGGGGGGGCACCTATCAAGCCCCAGCATTTT.